A selection of T cell receptor beta chains follows, all from one sample in a study of CD8 T cells in Susac syndrome. TCRdb independently ran MiXCR on the immunoSEQ multiplex PCR reads; one entry per CDR3 protein. The table shows a few hundred thousand distinct CDR3 sequences, with almost 85% occurring only once. The sample consisted of CD8+ T cells from PBMCs. These receptors were obtained from a human donor with multiple sclerosis. The CDR3 runs from the conserved cysteine through the conserved F or W. A D gene is named only where the DNA matches it firmly. Clone size is stated in some rows and not others, as once, few, many or a class when expanded.

size: .
J: TRBJ1-1
V: TRBV6-1
D: .
CDR3: CASSPTEAGGVCAFF
DNA: TGTGCCAGCAGCCCTACTGAGGCCGGGGGAGTCTGTGCTTTCTTT

size: .
J: TRBJ2-3
V: TRBV7-9
D: TRBD2
CDR3: CASSWLIAGDRDTQYF
DNA: TGTGCCAGCAGCTGGTTAATAGCGGGAGACAGAGATACGCAGTATTTT

size: .
J: TRBJ2-4
V: TRBV5-6
D: .
CDR3: CASSLAPGTSPFGNIQYF
DNA: TGTGCCAGCAGCTTGGCTCCCGGGACAAGCCCCTTCGGAAACATTCAGTACTTC

size: .
J: TRBJ1-5
V: TRBV28
D: TRBD1
CDR3: CASSVRQGTNQPQHF
DNA: TGTGCCAGCAGTGTACGACAGGGAACAAATCAGCCCCAGCATTTT

size: .
J: TRBJ2-1
V: TRBV4-3
D: .
CDR3: CASSQDLGWTFSYNEQFF
DNA: TGCGCCAGCAGCCAAGATCTGGGGTGGACGTTCTCGTACAATGAGCAGTTCTTC

size: .
J: TRBJ2-7
V: TRBV28
D: .
CDR3: CASSFRGASPEQYF
DNA: TGTGCCAGCAGTTTCCGGGGCGCCAGCCCAGAGCAGTACTTC

size: .
J: TRBJ2-7
V: TRBV28
D: .
CDR3: CASSGTSFYEQYF
DNA: TGTGCCAGCAGTGGTACTAGTTTTTACGAGCAGTACTTC

size: .
J: TRBJ1-1
V: TRBV9
D: .
CDR3: CASSVQGSTEAFF
DNA: TGTGCCAGCAGCGTTCAGGGCTCCACTGAAGCTTTCTTT

size: .
J: TRBJ2-3
V: TRBV2
D: TRBD2
CDR3: CASSAGLAGLDTQYF
DNA: TGTGCCAGCAGCGCGGGACTAGCGGGATTGGATACGCAGTATTTT

size: .
J: TRBJ2-2
V: TRBV7-9
D: TRBD1
CDR3: CASSGPDRGQGELFF
DNA: TGTGCCAGCAGCGGCCCCGACAGGGGTCAGGGGGAGCTGTTTTTT

size: .
J: TRBJ1-2
V: TRBV20-1
D: .
CDR3: CSARDITGPNYGYTF
DNA: TGCAGTGCTAGAGATATAACAGGCCCTAACTATGGCTACACCTTC

size: .
J: TRBJ2-7
V: TRBV28
D: .
CDR3: CASSLQGNAYEQYF
DNA: TGTGCCAGCAGTTTACAGGGAAACGCCTACGAGCAGTACTTC

size: .
J: TRBJ2-2
V: TRBV6-2/TRBV6-3
D: .
CDR3: CASSYSGLGELFF
DNA: TGTGCCAGCAGTTACAGCGGCTTAGGGGAGCTGTTTTTT

size: .
J: TRBJ1-2
V: TRBV24-1
D: .
CDR3: CATSALSPTADGYTF
DNA: TGTGCCACCAGTGCCCTATCCCCCACAGCCGATGGCTACACCTTC

size: .
J: TRBJ1-1
V: TRBV6-2/TRBV6-3
D: .
CDR3: CATSVVMNTEAFF
DNA: TGTGCCACCTCCGTGGTCATGAACACTGAAGCTTTCTTT

size: .
J: TRBJ2-1
V: TRBV6-6
D: .
CDR3: CASTRTASSYNEQFF
DNA: TGTGCCAGCACTAGGACAGCCAGCTCCTACAATGAGCAGTTCTTC

size: .
J: TRBJ2-7
V: TRBV6-2/TRBV6-3
D: .
CDR3: CASRETGSSYEQYF
DNA: TGTGCCAGCAGGGAGACAGGCAGCAGCTACGAGCAGTACTTC

size: .
J: TRBJ1-4
V: TRBV5-1
D: .
CDR3: CASSSRGLANEKLFF
DNA: TGCGCCAGCAGCTCGAGGGGTCTTGCTAATGAAAAACTGTTTTTT

size: .
J: TRBJ1-6
V: TRBV7-9
D: .
CDR3: CASSLGAGGSPLHF
DNA: TGTGCCAGCAGCTTAGGAGCTGGTGGTTCACCCCTCCACTTT

size: .
J: TRBJ2-1
V: TRBV11-2
D: .
CDR3: CASRALAARYNEQFF
DNA: TGTGCCAGCCGCGCCCTAGCAGCTCGCTACAATGAGCAGTTCTTC

size: .
J: TRBJ1-4
V: TRBV5-1
D: .
CDR3: CASSFSGLGEKLFF
DNA: TGCGCCAGCAGCTTTTCCGGGTTAGGGGAAAAACTGTTTTTT

size: .
J: TRBJ2-1
V: TRBV7-8
D: .
CDR3: CASFNRAQRSNEQFF
DNA: TGTGCCAGCTTCAATCGGGCTCAGAGGAGCAATGAGCAGTTCTTC

size: .
J: TRBJ2-3
V: TRBV9
D: .
CDR3: CASSFPHGAAHTITDTQYF
DNA: TGTGCCAGCAGCTTCCCACACGGGGCGGCACACACAATCACAGATACGCAGTATTTT

size: .
J: TRBJ1-5
V: TRBV4-2
D: .
CDR3: CASSQDPGRDQPQHF
DNA: TGTGCCAGCAGCCAAGATCCAGGCCGAGATCAGCCCCAGCATTTT

size: .
J: TRBJ1-1
V: TRBV7-9
D: .
CDR3: CASSFNEFGSEAFF
DNA: TGTGCCAGCAGCTTTAATGAGTTTGGGTCTGAAGCTTTCTTT

size: .
J: TRBJ2-2
V: TRBV6-1
D: .
CDR3: CASRVGPSQYTGELFF
DNA: TGTGCCAGCAGGGTGGGACCCAGTCAATACACCGGGGAGCTGTTTTTT

size: .
J: TRBJ1-1
V: TRBV30
D: .
CDR3: CAWTSQGTDTEAFF
DNA: TGTGCCTGGACTTCGCAGGGTACGGACACTGAAGCTTTCTTT

size: .
J: TRBJ2-1
V: TRBV7-9
D: TRBD2
CDR3: CASSLGGVLAGIVNEQFF
DNA: TGTGCCAGCAGCTTAGGGGGAGTACTAGCGGGAATAGTTAATGAGCAGTTCTTC

size: .
J: TRBJ2-7
V: TRBV6-5
D: TRBD2
CDR3: CASSYLARESFYEQYF
DNA: TGTGCCAGCAGTTATTTAGCGCGGGAGAGCTTCTACGAGCAGTACTTC

size: .
J: TRBJ1-6
V: TRBV27
D: .
CDR3: CASSLGTASLPLHF
DNA: TGTGCCAGCAGTTTGGGGACCGCGTCCCTTCCCCTCCACTTT

size: .
J: TRBJ1-1
V: TRBV6-2/TRBV6-3
D: .
CDR3: CASSYPLDMGDTEAFF
DNA: TGTGCCAGCAGTTACCCTTTGGATATGGGAGACACTGAAGCTTTCTTT

size: .
J: TRBJ2-7
V: TRBV19
D: .
CDR3: CASSPQGYYEQYF
DNA: TGTGCCAGTAGCCCGCAGGGGTACTACGAGCAGTACTTC

size: once
J: TRBJ2-1
V: TRBV4-3
D: .
CDR3: CASSPALLSSYNEQFF
DNA: TGCGCCAGCAGCCCGGCACTCCTGAGCTCCTACAATGAGCAGTTCTTC

size: once
J: TRBJ1-4
V: TRBV9
D: TRBD1
CDR3: CASSVDDRGSEKLFF
DNA: TGTGCCAGCAGCGTGGATGACAGGGGGAGCGAAAAACTGTTTTTT

size: .
J: TRBJ2-7
V: TRBV28
D: TRBD2
CDR3: CASSLYTSGSYEQYF
DNA: TGTGCCAGCAGTTTATACACTAGCGGGAGTTACGAGCAGTACTTC

size: once
J: TRBJ2-4
V: TRBV5-1
D: .
CDR3: CASSLTITAKNIQYF
DNA: TGCGCCAGCAGCTTGACCATCACAGCCAAAAACATTCAGTACTTC

size: .
J: TRBJ2-1
V: TRBV3-1
D: TRBD1
CDR3: CASSPLAGTGGYNEQFF
DNA: TGTGCCAGCAGCCCCCTGGCAGGGACAGGAGGATACAATGAGCAGTTCTTC

size: .
J: TRBJ2-7
V: TRBV15
D: TRBD2
CDR3: CATGLADSYEQYF
DNA: TGTGCCACCGGACTAGCGGACTCCTACGAGCAGTACTTC

size: .
J: TRBJ2-5
V: TRBV13
D: TRBD2
CDR3: CASSSTEGLAERDQYF
DNA: TGTGCCAGCAGCTCTACGGAGGGACTAGCGGAGAGGGACCAGTACTTC

size: few
J: TRBJ1-2
V: TRBV11-2
D: .
CDR3: CASSLISRGGYGYTF
DNA: TGTGCCAGCAGCTTAATTTCGCGGGGTGGCTATGGCTACACCTTC

size: .
J: TRBJ2-1
V: TRBV13
D: TRBD1
CDR3: CASSIDRGPHNEQFF
DNA: TGTGCCAGCAGTATCGACAGGGGGCCACACAATGAGCAGTTCTTC

size: .
J: TRBJ2-1
V: TRBV29-1
D: TRBD2
CDR3: CSDPGLAGFNEQFF
DNA: TGCAGCGATCCGGGACTAGCGGGCTTCAATGAGCAGTTCTTC

size: .
J: TRBJ1-1
V: TRBV15
D: .
CDR3: CATSEGYGTEAFF
DNA: TGTGCCACCAGCGAGGGATATGGCACTGAAGCTTTCTTT

size: few
J: TRBJ1-1
V: TRBV6-2/TRBV6-3
D: .
CDR3: CASSYAGTTEAFF
DNA: TGTGCCAGCAGTTACGCGGGGACCACTGAAGCTTTCTTT

size: .
J: TRBJ2-3
V: TRBV3-1
D: TRBD1
CDR3: CASSLARGFRENSTDTQYF
DNA: TGTGCCAGCAGCCTTGCCAGGGGGTTCCGAGAAAACAGCACAGATACGCAGTATTTT